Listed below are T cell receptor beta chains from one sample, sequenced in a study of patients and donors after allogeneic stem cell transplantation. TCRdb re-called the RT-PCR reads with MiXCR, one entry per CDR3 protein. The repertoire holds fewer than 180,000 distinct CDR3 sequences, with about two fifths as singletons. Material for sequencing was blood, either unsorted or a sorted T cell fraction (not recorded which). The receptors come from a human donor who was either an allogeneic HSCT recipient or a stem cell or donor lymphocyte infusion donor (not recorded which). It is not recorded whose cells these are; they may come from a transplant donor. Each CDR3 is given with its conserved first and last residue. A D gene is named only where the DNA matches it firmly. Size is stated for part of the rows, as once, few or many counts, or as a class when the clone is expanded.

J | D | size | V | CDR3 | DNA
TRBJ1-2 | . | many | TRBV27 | CASSVGGPNYGYTF | TGTGCCAGCTCGGTGGGGGGGCCTAACTATGGCTACACCTTC
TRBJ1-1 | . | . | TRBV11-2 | CASSQTANTEAFF | TGTGCCAGCAGCCAAACAGCGAACACTGAAGCTTTCTTT
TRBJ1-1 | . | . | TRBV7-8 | CASSLKTWSEAFF | TGTGCCAGCAGCTTAAAGACTTGGAGTGAAGCTTTCTTT
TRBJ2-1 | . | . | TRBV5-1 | CASSLAHGGWRNEQFF | TGCGCCAGCAGCTTGGCCCATGGGGGCTGGAGGAATGAGCAGTTCTTC
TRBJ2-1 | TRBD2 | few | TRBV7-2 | CASSSETLAGGPLYNEQFF | TGTGCCAGCAGCTCGGAGACTCTAGCGGGGGGTCCGCTCTACAATGAGCAGTTCTTC
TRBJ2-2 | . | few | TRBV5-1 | CASSLGGVANTGELFF | TGCGCCAGCAGCTTGGGGGGCGTCGCGAACACCGGGGAGCTGTTTTTT
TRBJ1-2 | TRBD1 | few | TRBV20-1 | CSASLGQPYGYTF | TGCAGTGCTAGCTTGGGACAGCCCTATGGCTACACCTTC
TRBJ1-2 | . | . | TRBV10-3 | CAISESTRGYYGYTF | TGTGCCATCAGTGAGTCGACTCGAGGGTACTATGGCTACACCTTC
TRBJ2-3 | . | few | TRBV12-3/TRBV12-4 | CASRLSTVSTDTQYF | TGTGCCAGCAGGCTCTCGACAGTTTCCACAGATACGCAGTATTTT
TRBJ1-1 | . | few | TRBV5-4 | CASSRNPISAPDTEAFF | TGTGCCAGCAGCCGCAACCCCATATCGGCGCCGGACACTGAAGCTTTCTTT
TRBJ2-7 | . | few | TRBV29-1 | CSARDTSYEQYF | TGCAGCGCCAGGGACACCTCCTACGAGCAGTACTTC